This T cell receptor beta chain was captured in a study of control samples from healthy donors and cancer patients. The germline V gene has CDR1 KGHSH and CDR2 LQKENI. The ends lost 6 bases at V and 3 bases at J; junction bases unmatched: 4. CDR3 length: 15 residues. Clones were read by immunoSEQ multiplex PCR, and TCRdb kept only the in-frame ones, dropping some. The data contain tens of thousands of clones, roughly nine tenths of them singletons. This TCR came from a man over 45 in good health. This rearrangement joins TRBV18 to TRBJ2-7; 14 bases are shared with TRBD2. Sequencing used blood. The DNA of the CDR3 is TGTGCCAGCTCCCGGACTAGCGGGGGGCTCTACGAGCAGTACTTC. This encodes CASSRTSGGLYEQYF.